The entry below describes one T cell receptor beta chain. Its cognate antigen is unknown. With a duration under 2 months, the hyperthyroidism was newly diagnosed in patients aged 18 to 65. Diagnoses were established using clinical symptoms, serum thyroxine and TRAb, thyroid ultrasound and orbital computed tomography. This specimen comes from a study of T cells in Graves' hyperthyroidism and ophthalmopathy. Findings of the study overall: Most thyroid clonotypes that were expanded above 0.001 also turned up in blood.

CDR3 size: 17 residues. Germline-derived CDR1 and CDR2 are SQVTM and ANQGSEA. After removal of 4 bases from V and 0 bases from J, the junction contained 15 bases not matched to a gene. RNA transcripts provided the source from which TCR beta CDR3 regions were amplified. The HTBI primer set drove a first-round RT-PCR of the TCR CDR3. MiXCR, applied by TCRdb to the multiplex PCR reads, yields one record per CDR3 protein. The sample includes 25,000 to 30,000 distinct CDR3 sequences, roughly 45% of them seen just once. The receptor comes from a woman in her twenties or thirties with Graves' hyperthyroidism. Sequenced material: blood. The chain employs TRBV29-1 and TRBJ2-7; 7 nucleotides match TRBD2. CDR3 sequence (DNA): TGCAGCGTTGCATGCGGGGGTGCACCTCCGTGCTCCTACGAGCAGTACTTC. Protein: CSVACGGAPPCSYEQYF.